The 19 T cell receptor beta chains reported below all come from one sample, sequenced in a study of blood T cell repertoires in COVID-19 (dated by TCRdb to 2020 to 2022). Library preparation used the immunoSEQ multiplex PCR assay. The immuneACCESS repertoire file appears here via TCRdb, limited to in-frame rearrangements. These files lack a portion of the clones; in checked studies, under half of the deficit traces to unresolved V genes, and the cause of the others is not known. This sample has a few hundred thousand clones in its table, and about four fifths of those were observed once. 1.1% of the sample is in the top ten clones. Sequenced sample: peripheral blood. The receptors come from a human donor with acute or convalescent COVID-19. The donor label of this sample is uncertain.

The V and J genes are TRBV3-1 (or the pseudogene TRBV3-2) and TRBJ2-3, with 11 bases aligning to TRBD2. CDR1 and CDR2 from the germline V gene are LGHDT and YNNKEL (reference sequence). V shed 4 bases and J 4 bases; nucleotides not matched to a gene: 4. The CDR3 consists of 15 residues. DNA of the CDR3: TGTGCCAGCAGCCGTAGCGGGGGGGCCGCAGATACGCAGTATTTT. Translating it yields CASSRSGGAADTQYF.

V gene TRBV7-8 combines with J gene TRBJ2-2, with 11 nucleotides matching TRBD2. After removal of 5 bases from V and 6 bases from J, the junction contained 5 bases not matched to a gene. This CDR3 has 15 amino acids. CDR1 and CDR2 (germline): SGHVS, FQNEAQ. This CDR3 reads CASSQLAGVSGELFF. The CDR3 nucleotides are TGTGCCAGCAGCCAACTAGCGGGAGTTTCCGGGGAGCTGTTTTTT.

The CDR3, as DNA: TGTGCCAGTACTAAGGACAGGGGGCCTTCTAACTATGGCTACACCTTC. Translating it yields CASTKDRGPSNYGYTF. The genes are TRBV19 and TRBJ1-2, with 11 bases aligning to TRBD1. V shed 7 bases and J 0 bases; nucleotides not matched to a gene: 7. The CDR3 consists of 16 residues. Germline V CDR1 and CDR2: LNHDA, SQIVND (reference sequence).

The chain uses TRBV6-5 and TRBJ1-1, with TRBD1 matching over 7 bases. Germline CDR1 MNHEY, CDR2 SVGAGI. V shed 6 bases, J shed 4 bases, and the junction held 8 bases outside the gene matches. The CDR3 loop spans 14 amino acids. CDR3: CASRDGAGGTEAFF. The DNA of the CDR3 is TGTGCCAGCAGGGACGGGGCAGGGGGCACTGAAGCTTTCTTT.

This sequence joins TRBV7-2 and TRBJ1-1; tentatively, D is TRBD1 (6 bases). The CDR3 sequence is 13 residues long. V lost 7 bases and J 1 base, leaving 10 bases between the germline ends. Germline CDR1 is SGHTA and CDR2 is FQGNSA. Here the CDR3 DNA reads TGTGCCAGCACCGGGACACGGAACACTGAAGCTTTCTTT. Amino acids: CASTGTRNTEAFF.

This clone was observed a handful of times. Other DNA sequences in this specimen translate into the identical CDR3. J is TRBJ2-5 and V is TRBV5-1; the D gene is possibly TRBD1 (6 bases). With 3 bases removed from V and 5 bases from J, the gap between germline ends came to 14 bases. Germline lookup yields CDR1 SGHRS and CDR2 YFSETQ. This CDR3 is built from 14 residues. The CDR3 region is CASSSRGSGETQYF. The CDR3 DNA follows: TGCGCCAGCAGCTCCAGGGGTTCGGGGGAGACCCAGTACTTC.

This clone was seen a few times. The rearrangement uses TRBV19 and TRBJ1-3; TRBD1 might be the D (6 bases). The CDR3 length is 15 residues. The V gene's germline CDR1 is LNHDA and CDR2 SQIVND (reference sequence). Deletions cut 8 bases from V and 2 bases from J, with 16 bases between. CDR3 region: CASHPWGLAGNTIYF. The CDR3, as DNA: TGTGCCAGTCATCCCTGGGGGCTCGCTGGAAACACCATATATTTT.

V usage is TRBV28 and J usage is TRBJ1-3; D call uncertain. The CDR3 runs to 16 residues. Trimming stripped 2 bases from V and 4 bases from J, with 15 bases between. Germline V gives CDR1 MDHEN, CDR2 SYDVKM. CDR3 loop: CASSLPPPFGGNTIYF. The CDR3 region has the DNA TGTGCCAGCAGTTTACCGCCCCCTTTTGGCGGAAACACCATATATTTT.

V is TRBV3-1 (or the pseudogene TRBV3-2) and J is TRBJ1-1; D remains ambiguous. Trimming removed 2 bases at V and 10 bases at J, with 17 bases between. This CDR3 spans 14 amino acids. The germline gives CDR1 LGHDT, CDR2 YNNKEL (reference sequence). The CDR3: CASSQSHTQRIAFF. Written as DNA, the CDR3 is TGTGCCAGCAGCCAATCCCACACTCAGCGTATAGCTTTCTTT.

The chain links TRBV5-6 to TRBJ1-2, with no clear D. CDR1 SGHDT and CDR2 YYEEEE come from the germline V gene. There are 14 residues in the CDR3. V lost 0 bases and J 1 base, leaving 7 bases between the germline ends. CDR3 residues: CASSLAQINYGYTF. The CDR3 DNA reads as TGTGCCAGCAGCTTGGCGCAGATTAACTATGGCTACACCTTC.

This chain links TRBV6-5 with TRBJ2-5; tentative D call: TRBD2 (5 bases). The germline V gene encodes CDR1 MNHEY and CDR2 SVGAGI. The CDR3 extends over 12 amino acids. V lost 4 bases to trimming and J lost 8 bases, with 11 bases between them. CDR3 DNA: TGTGCCAGCAGTTCCCCCGGGAATACCCAGTACTTC. Protein sequence: CASSSPGNTQYF.

The count of this clone is one. The chain uses TRBV6-5 and TRBJ2-4; tentative D call: TRBD2 (5 bases). Germline loops: CDR1 MNHEY, CDR2 SVGAGI. The CDR3 is 10 amino acids. The ends were cut back, 6 bases at V and 8 bases at J, with 5 bases in the middle. CDR3 coding DNA: TGTGCCAGCAGGGAGGACATTCAGTACTTC. Amino acids: CASREDIQYF.

The chain is built from TRBV28 and TRBJ1-2; 7 bases agree with TRBD1. After removal of 7 bases from V and 0 bases from J, the junction contained 8 bases not matched to a gene. CDR1 and CDR2 from the germline V gene are MDHEN and SYDVKM. CDR3 length equals 15 residues. The CDR3 DNA reads TGTGCCAGCACCCCCTCGCAGGGGGCTAACTATGGCTACACCTTC. This encodes CASTPSQGANYGYTF.

V usage is TRBV6-6 and J usage is TRBJ1-1; tentative D call: TRBD1 (5 bases). The germline gives CDR1 MNHNY, CDR2 SVGAGI (reference sequence). This CDR3 has 15 residues. V was pared by 2 bases and J by 1 base, with 11 bases between. This chain's CDR3 is CASSYPSTGNTEAFF. The CDR3 region has the DNA TGTGCCAGCAGTTACCCAAGCACAGGGAACACTGAAGCTTTCTTT.

This rearrangement joins TRBV13 to TRBJ2-7; tentatively, D is TRBD2 (5 bases). The CDR3 has 11 residues. From germline, CDR1 is PRHDT and CDR2 FYEKMQ (reference sequence). Trimming left V 3 bases short and J 6 bases short, with 6 bases between. CDR3 nucleotide sequence: TGTGCCAGCAGCTTGGGGAGCGAGCAGTACTTC. Translated: CASSLGSEQYF.

V usage is TRBV5-1 and J usage is TRBJ1-2, with 7 bases identical to TRBD1. V was pared by 4 bases and J by 8 bases, with 11 bases of the junction left unmatched. The CDR3 spans 14 residues. Germline V gives CDR1 SGHRS, CDR2 YFSETQ. Here the CDR3 DNA reads TGCGCCAGCAGCCCGGCTACAGGGGAGTGGGGCTACACCTTC. Amino acids: CASSPATGEWGYTF.

The chain is built from TRBV9 and TRBJ1-4; 10 bases match TRBD1. Germline values: CDR1 SGDLS, CDR2 YYNGEE. The trim removed 0 bases at V and 3 bases at J, leaving 8 bases unmatched. This CDR3 contains 18 residues. DNA of the CDR3: TGTGCCAGCAGCGTAGGTCAAAGGACAGGGGGATCTAATGAAAAACTGTTTTTT. Its protein is CASSVGQRTGGSNEKLFF.

This chain connects TRBV9 to TRBJ1-6; 8 positions agree with TRBD1. Per the germline V gene, CDR1 is SGDLS and CDR2 is YYNGEE. V dropped 2 bases and J dropped 4; count of bases not matched to a gene: 2. CDR3 length: 15 residues. CDR3 nucleotide sequence: TGTGCCAGCAGCGTTCGGGACAGGTATAATTCACCCCTCCACTTT. Its protein is CASSVRDRYNSPLHF. The full variable domain, with the rest looked up from reference TRBV9 and TRBJ1-6, is DSGVTQTPKHLITATGQRVTLRCSPRSGDLSVYWYQQSLDQGLQFLIQYYNGEERAKGNILERFSAQQFPDLHSELNLSSLELGDSALYFCASSVRDRYNSPLHFGNGTRLTVT.

The genes are TRBV2 and TRBJ1-4; possible D gene TRBD1, 6 bases. Germline V gene lookup returns CDR1 SNHLY and CDR2 FYNNEI. V dropped 1 base and J dropped 4 bases, with 10 bases sitting between them. This CDR3 comprises 15 residues. CDR3 sequence reads: CASSEGTVLNEKLFF. CDR3 nucleotides: TGTGCCAGCAGTGAAGGGACAGTTCTTAATGAAAAACTGTTTTTT.